What follows are 26 T cell receptor beta chains derived from one specimen sequenced in a study of glioma-infiltrating T cells after dendritic cell vaccination. Generated by immunoSEQ multiplex PCR, the TCRdb table keeps only in-frame clones and is missing some. Of 70,000 to 90,000 clones listed, roughly four fifths are singletons. Time point meaning: after dendritic cell vaccination, including at tumor progression/relapse. The input for sequencing was blood, taken after dendritic cell vaccination. All receptors derive from a human donor with glioblastoma.

This chain uses TRBV6-1 with TRBJ2-7; D not certain. The V gene's germline CDR1 is MNHNS and CDR2 SASEGT. The V gene lost 2 bases and the J gene lost 2 bases, with 10 bases spanning the gap. This CDR3 has 14 residues. CDR3 bases: TGTGCCAGCAGTGAATCGATACTTACCTACGAGCAGTACTTC. This codes for CASSESILTYEQYF.

This clone was counted between two and nine times. The chain combines TRBV6-1 with TRBJ2-7; D is possibly TRBD2 (5 bases). The germline V gene has CDR1 MNHNS and CDR2 SASEGT. There are 14 residues in the CDR3. The V end lost 3 bases, the J end lost 3 bases, and 12 bases lay between the germline ends. The CDR3 here is CASSDWAGGYEQYF. DNA of the CDR3: TGTGCCAGCAGTGATTGGGCGGGCGGCTACGAGCAGTACTTC.

This chain joins TRBV18 and TRBJ1-6; 8 bases are a match to TRBD1. V gave up 0 bases and J gave up 10 bases; unmatched junction bases: 11. The CDR3 extends over 17 amino acids. Germline CDR1 and CDR2: KGHSH and LQKENI. The CDR3 reads CASSPPLRGQGRSPLHF. The CDR3 coding sequence is TGTGCCAGCTCACCACCTCTGCGAGGACAGGGCCGATCACCCCTCCACTTT. Drawing the rest from reference TRBV18 and TRBJ1-6, the complete variable domain is NAGVMQNPRHLVRRRGQEARLRCSPMKGHSHVYWYRQLPEEGLKFMVYLQKENIIDESGMPKERFSAEFPKEGPSILRIQQVVRGDSAAYFCASSPPLRGQGRSPLHFGNGTRLTVT.

This chain uses TRBV7-2 with TRBJ1-3; D is unclear. The ends were cut back, 5 bases at V and 0 bases at J, with 17 bases in the middle. CDR3 length: 17 amino acids. Germline loops: CDR1 SGHTA, CDR2 FQGNSA. The CDR3 here is CASSRDTPGSSGNTIYF. The CDR3 DNA reads as TGTGCCAGCAGCCGCGACACCCCGGGGAGCTCTGGAAACACCATATATTTT.

The CDR3 nucleotides read TGTGCCACCAGCAGGGGGCCCCGACCCCCCTACGAGCAGTACTTC. Protein sequence: CATSRGPRPPYEQYF. The J gene is TRBJ2-7, the V gene TRBV15; tentatively, D is TRBD1 (5 bases). Germline V gene sequence: CDR1 LNHNV, CDR2 YYDKDF (reference sequence). The CDR3 is made up of 15 amino acids. Trimming shortened V by 3 bases and J by 2 bases, and 14 bases separated the two germline ends.

This sequence joins TRBV27 and TRBJ2-1; 7 nucleotides align to TRBD1. The CDR3 spans 14 residues. Germline CDR1 MNHEY, CDR2 SMNVEV (reference sequence). Trimming removed 7 bases from V and 0 bases from J; junction bases left unmatched: 3. CDR3 region: CASKGQVSYNEQFF. CDR3 in DNA: TGTGCCAGCAAAGGACAGGTCTCCTACAATGAGCAGTTCTTC.

The chain links TRBV5-6 to TRBJ1-5; D is undetermined. CDR3 length: 14 residues. From germline, CDR1 is SGHDT and CDR2 YYEEEE. Trimming cost V 1 base and J 0 bases, with 5 bases left between them. CDR3 in amino acids: CASSLYYSNQPQHF. CDR3 nucleotides: TGTGCCAGCAGCTTGTACTATAGCAATCAGCCCCAGCATTTT.

The chain employs TRBV30 and TRBJ1-5; no reliable D call. The V end was cut by 4 bases, the J end by 4 bases, with 14 bases between. The CDR3 totals 14 residues. Looked up from germline, CDR1 is GTSNPN and CDR2 is SVGIG (reference sequence). Here the CDR3 DNA reads TGTGCCTGGAATCGGGCGGGAGGGAATCAGCCCCAGCATTTT. Translated: CAWNRAGGNQPQHF.

The chain links TRBV2 to TRBJ2-5; D gene unclear. V shed 3 bases and J shed 5 bases, with 10 bases lying between them. The CDR3 runs to 13 residues. Looked up from germline, CDR1 is SNHLY and CDR2 is FYNNEI. The chain's CDR3 is CASSELSWETQYF. DNA of the CDR3: TGTGCCAGCAGTGAGTTGAGTTGGGAGACCCAGTACTTC.

This rearrangement joins TRBV9 to TRBJ2-1, with 7 bases fitting TRBD2. Germline loops: CDR1 SGDLS, CDR2 YYNGEE. The CDR3 sequence is 15 residues long. The trim removed 0 bases at V and 2 bases at J, leaving 2 bases unmatched. The CDR3: CASSVGGGTYNEQFF. CDR3 coding DNA: TGTGCCAGCAGCGTAGGCGGGGGAACCTACAATGAGCAGTTCTTC.

This chain connects TRBV7-9 to TRBJ1-1; D might be TRBD1 (5 bases). The CDR3 has 14 amino acids. With 1 base removed from V and 5 bases from J, the gap between germline ends came to 11 bases. Looked up from germline, CDR1 is SEHNR and CDR2 is FQNEAQ (reference sequence). CDR3 amino acids: CASSLDRGRTEAFF. For the CDR3, the DNA is TGTGCCAGCAGCTTAGATCGGGGGAGGACTGAAGCTTTCTTT.

CDR3 DNA: TGCGCCAGCAGCTCCTCGGTAGGGGGTACTCATGGCTACACCTTC. Translation gives CASSSSVGGTHGYTF. The chain carries TRBV4-3 and TRBJ1-2; the D gene is possibly TRBD1 (6 bases). Germline-derived CDR1 and CDR2 are LGHNA and YSLEER. V was cut by 5 bases and J by 6 bases, with 19 bases left in between. CDR3 length equals 15 residues.

The chain has TRBV19 and TRBJ2-2; D call uncertain. V lost 4 bases and J 5 bases, leaving 5 bases between the germline ends. Germline V CDR1 and CDR2: LNHDA, SQIVND (reference sequence). This CDR3 has 12 residues. CDR3 protein: CASSTITGELFF. The CDR3 nucleotides read TGTGCCAGTAGTACTATTACCGGGGAGCTGTTTTTT.

The CDR3 spells CASSLYMNTEAFF. DNA of the CDR3: TGTGCCAGCAGCTTATACATGAACACTGAAGCTTTCTTT. The chain employs TRBV11-3 and TRBJ1-1; no definite D call. This CDR3 has 13 amino acids. V was clipped by 2 bases and J by 0 bases, with 4 bases between them. Germline V CDR1 and CDR2: SGHNT, YENEEA.

Here the CDR3 reads CASSSRDRGSGQPQHF. In DNA, the CDR3 is TGTGCCAGTAGTAGCCGGGACAGGGGATCGGGACAGCCCCAGCATTTT. V gene TRBV19 combines with J gene TRBJ1-5; 10 bases agree with TRBD1. Per germline, CDR1 LNHDA and CDR2 SQIVND (reference sequence). The CDR3 runs to 16 residues. The trim removed 4 bases at V and 7 bases at J, leaving 10 bases unmatched.

This rearrangement joins TRBV6-1 to TRBJ2-7, with TRBD1 matching 10 bases. Trimming removed 6 bases from V and 6 bases from J; junction bases left unmatched: 8. CDR3 length equals 14 residues. Germline-derived CDR1 and CDR2 are MNHNS and SASEGT. The CDR3: CASSLGTGDLEQYF. In nucleotides, the CDR3 is TGTGCCAGCAGCCTCGGGACAGGGGATCTCGAGCAGTACTTC.

This clone was counted only a few times. The CDR3 DNA reads TGCGCCAGCGCGGGGACGCCGGGCACCGAGCAGTACTTC. Amino acids: CASAGTPGTEQYF. This chain uses TRBV10-2 with TRBJ2-7; maybe TRBD2 (6 bases). V lost 8 bases, J lost 6 bases, and 17 bases lay in between. The germline V gene encodes CDR1 WSHSY and CDR2 SAAADI. The CDR3 is 13 residues long.

The chain links TRBV2 to TRBJ1-2; 11 bases align to TRBD1. The CDR3 contains 15 residues. Trimming at V came to 10 bases and at J to 1 base, leaving 8 bases not matched to a gene. Germline CDR1 is SNHLY and CDR2 is FYNNEI. The CDR3 sequence: CATGTGGLVNYGYTF. The CDR3 DNA is TGTGCCACCGGGACAGGGGGGCTCGTTAACTATGGCTACACCTTC.

The chain links TRBV9 to TRBJ1-4; 9 bases are shared with TRBD1. The CDR3 contains 17 residues. V lost 0 bases, J lost 2 bases, and 5 bases stayed unmatched. Per germline, CDR1 SGDLS and CDR2 YYNGEE. The CDR3: CASSVGDRVRTNEKLFF. In nucleotides, the CDR3 is TGTGCCAGCAGCGTAGGGGACAGGGTTAGGACTAATGAAAAACTGTTTTTT.

V usage is TRBV2 and J usage is TRBJ2-1; 15 nucleotides align to TRBD2. The CDR3 is 16 residues long. Germline values: CDR1 SNHLY, CDR2 FYNNEI. The trim removed 3 bases at V and 7 bases at J, leaving 4 bases unmatched. Here the CDR3 reads CASSESGTSGGNEQFF. CDR3 bases: TGTGCCAGCAGTGAGTCCGGGACTAGCGGGGGGAATGAGCAGTTCTTC.

The CDR3 region has the DNA TGTGCCAGCAGCGTAGGCCCGGGAAACCGTGAAAAACTGTTTTTT. Protein product: CASSVGPGNREKLFF. The chain joins TRBV9 to TRBJ1-4, with unresolved D. Germline CDR1 is SGDLS and CDR2 is YYNGEE. V was cut by 0 bases and J by 7 bases, with 13 bases left in between. CDR3 length: 15 residues.

J is TRBJ1-5 and V is TRBV27; TRBD1 agrees at 7 bases. J gave up 5 bases and V 3 bases, and 13 bases lay outside the gene matches. This CDR3 has 17 residues. Germline V gives CDR1 MNHEY, CDR2 SMNVEV (reference sequence). CDR3 sequence reads: CASSFQGGPQRDQPQHF. The CDR3 nucleotides read TGTGCCAGCAGTTTTCAGGGGGGCCCCCAAAGGGATCAGCCCCAGCATTTT.

The chain recombines TRBV11-2 with TRBJ2-7; perhaps TRBD1 as D (5 bases). The CDR3 spans 12 residues. V dropped 5 bases and J dropped 6 bases, with 11 bases sitting between them. Germline CDR1 reads SGHAT; CDR2 reads FQNNGV. The DNA for the CDR3 is TGTGCCAGCAGCACTCAGGGTGCCGAGCAGTACTTC. Translation: CASSTQGAEQYF.

The chain combines TRBV7-8 with TRBJ1-1; D possibly corresponds to TRBD1 (5 bases). The CDR3 extends over 15 amino acids. Germline V gene data show CDR1 as SGHVS and CDR2 as FQNEAQ. V shed 3 bases and J shed 8 bases, with 19 bases lying between them. The CDR3 DNA reads as TGTGCCAGCAGCTTTGACATGCAGGGCGAGCCGGAAGCTTTCTTT. It encodes CASSFDMQGEPEAFF.

This chain links TRBV2 with TRBJ2-7, with TRBD2 matching over 11 bases. The CDR3 sequence is 16 residues long. Germline assignment: CDR1 SNHLY and CDR2 FYNNEI. The V gene end was trimmed by 6 bases and the J gene end by 7 bases; junction bases not matched to a gene: 14. The CDR3 reads CASSPSTSGIAEEQYF. DNA of the CDR3: TGTGCCAGCAGCCCCTCGACTAGCGGGATCGCAGAGGAGCAGTACTTC.

The V gene is TRBV5-6, the J gene TRBJ2-7; D uncertain. CDR1 and CDR2 (germline): SGHDT, YYEEEE. The ends were cut back, 4 bases at V and 9 bases at J, with 20 bases in the middle. The CDR3 length is 14 residues. The CDR3, as DNA: TGTGCCAGCAGCCCCCTGGCTGACTTCGCCGCGCAGTACTTC. It specifies CASSPLADFAAQYF.